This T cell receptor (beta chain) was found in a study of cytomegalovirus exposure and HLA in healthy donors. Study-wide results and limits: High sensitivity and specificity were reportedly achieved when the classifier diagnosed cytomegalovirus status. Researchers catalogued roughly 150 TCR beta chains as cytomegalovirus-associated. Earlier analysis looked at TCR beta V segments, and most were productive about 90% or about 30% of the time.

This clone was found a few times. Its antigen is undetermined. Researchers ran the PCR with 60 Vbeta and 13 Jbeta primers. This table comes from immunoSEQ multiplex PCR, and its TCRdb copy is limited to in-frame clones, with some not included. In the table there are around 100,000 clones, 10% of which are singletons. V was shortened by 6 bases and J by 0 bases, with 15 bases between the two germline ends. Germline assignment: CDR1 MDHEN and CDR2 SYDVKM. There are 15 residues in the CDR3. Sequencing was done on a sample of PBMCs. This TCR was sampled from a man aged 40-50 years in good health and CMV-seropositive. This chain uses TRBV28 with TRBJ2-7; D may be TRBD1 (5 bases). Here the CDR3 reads CASRGGQLGSYEQYF. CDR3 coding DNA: TGTGCCAGCAGGGGCGGACAATTGGGCTCCTACGAGCAGTACTTC. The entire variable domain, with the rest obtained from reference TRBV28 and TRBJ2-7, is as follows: DVKVTQSSRYLVKRTGEKVFLECVQDMDHENMFWYRQDPGLGLRLIYFSYDVKMKEKGDIPEGYSVSREKKERFSLILESASTNQTSMYLCASRGGQLGSYEQYFGPGTRLTVT.